This T cell receptor (beta chain) comes out of a study of blood T cells in healthy people across ages. A few counts support this clonotype. Then a second PCR, running about 6 to 12 cycles, was carried out with a sample-barcoded 5' primer and a J-beta primer mix. TCRdb reprocessed the 5' RACE reads via MiXCR and lists one record per CDR3 protein. The data show 500,000 to 550,000 distinct CDR3 sequences, less than 25% seen once. These data were likewise used in another study, on T cells of mothers and their children.

Input material: blood. This TCR derives from a boy under 18 in good health.

The CDR3 DNA reads TGTGCCAGCAGTTCTACAAGGTACGAGCAGTACTTC. Encoded protein: CASSSTRYEQYF. The chain employs TRBV6-5 and TRBJ2-7, with D hard to call. Germline V gene sequence: CDR1 MNHEY, CDR2 SVGAGI. V shed 4 bases and J shed 4 bases, with 8 bases lying between them. The CDR3 contains 12 residues.